This TCR beta chain is drawn from a study of cytomegalovirus exposure and HLA in healthy donors. Study in general: As an earlier analysis found, 150 million to 200 million T cells yielded about 120 million unique TCR beta sequences.

Germline CDR1 SEHNR, CDR2 FQNEAQ (reference sequence). This CDR3 is 14 amino acids long. Deletions cut 5 bases from V and 0 bases from J, with 10 bases between. The PCR was carried out with 60 Vbeta primers and 13 Jbeta primers. Libraries were prepared by immunoSEQ multiplex PCR; TCRdb keeps only in-frame clonotypes and omits some of them. The sample includes about 210,000 clones, nearly 80% seen only once; the top ten take about 1.7%. Sequenced material: PBMCs. This clonotype originated in a male donor in good health and CMV-seronegative. This chain links TRBV7-9 with TRBJ1-1; a possible D gene is TRBD1 (5 bases). CDR3: CASSPGRVNTEAFF. The CDR3 DNA sequence: TGTGCCAGCAGCCCCGGCAGGGTGAACACTGAAGCTTTCTTT.